A few counts support the clone carrying this T cell receptor (beta chain). Time point: persistent/refractory GD, antithyroid drugs over 5 years with positive TRAb. Researchers made the TCR library from RNA that was extracted from PBMCs. The TCR beta library used iRepertoire HTBI primers with Arm-PCR amplification of CDR3. TCRdb re-derived calls from the multiplex PCR reads in MiXCR, one entry per CDR3 protein. The sample yields about 400,000 distinct CDR3 sequences, less than 25% seen once. The sample comes from a study of regulatory T cells in long-lasting Graves disease. The sequenced sample was peripheral blood mononuclear cells (PBMCs), obtained when the disease was refractory, from a patient treated with antithyroid drugs. The clonotype comes from a female donor with Graves disease.

The CDR3 DNA reads TGTGCCAGCAGTGATGGTCAAGGGAACACCATATATTTT. This translates into CASSDGQGNTIYF. The V gene is TRBV6-1, the J gene TRBJ1-3; D is unclear. CDR1 is MNHNS and CDR2 is SASEGT in the germline V gene. V lost 3 bases to trimming and J lost 7 bases, with 10 bases between them. The CDR3 covers 13 residues.